This T cell receptor (beta chain) was identified during a study of cytomegalovirus exposure and HLA in healthy donors. The CDR3 consists of 15 residues. Deletions cut 7 bases from V and 0 bases from J, with 13 bases between. CDR1 is MNHNS, CDR2 SASEGT, per germline. Note on this clone: Its antigen is currently unknown.

Study-level results: A later look showed TCR association rates differing by HLA locus, highest for DRB1 and lowest for HLA-C. Compared with the roughly 700-donor mean, an Asian-associated ancestry cluster reportedly had fewer N-insertions, according to a later analysis.

Use of 60 Vbeta and 13 Jbeta primers characterized the PCR. The protocol was immunoSEQ multiplex PCR, while the TCRdb copy is restricted to in-frame clones and leaves out a portion. The sample includes 95,000 to 100,000 clones, 76% seen only once; the top ten take 2%. The chain joins TRBV6-1 to TRBJ2-4; tentative D call: TRBD1 (6 bases). What was sequenced was PBMCs. The clonotype comes from a man aged 40-55 years in good health and CMV-seronegative. CDR3: CASNTGPTAKNIQYF. The CDR3 DNA reads as TGTGCCAGCAATACAGGGCCCACAGCCAAAAACATTCAGTACTTC.